The T cell receptor (beta chain) described here comes from a study of CD8+ T cells in alopecia areata (dated by TCRdb to 2017 to 2018). About the investigation overall: The study used high-throughput TCRbeta sequencing to examine T cell clonal expansion in alopecia areata, in both the C3H/HeJ mouse model and human patients. TCRbeta CDR3 regions were amplified by immunoSEQ multiplex PCR with 35 Vbeta forward and 13 Jbeta reverse primers. Scalp clonality was compared across normal scalp (n=4), patchy alopecia areata scalp (n=8), and alopecia totalis/universalis scalp (n=8). RNA was obtained with the PAXgene miRNA kit for fixed scalp, the miRNeasy kit for PBMCs, and the RNeasy kit for mouse skin. On the human side, TCRbeta sequencing was run on scalp tissue and on sorted CD4+ and CD8+ peripheral blood T cells from healthy controls and from alopecia areata patients with either patchy or totalis/universalis disease. What the research found in general, with its limitations: Compared with normal scalp, lesional scalp, particularly in alopecia totalis/universalis, had higher clonality and more expanded CD8+ clones, which suggests antigenic drive. Compared with mice, TCR sequences shared between patients were less clear, possibly partly because of HLA diversity across the patient population. Unlike mouse skin, which is dominated by gammadelta T cells, normal human skin has resident alphabeta T cells that are also sequenced, and this complicates analysis of the scalp TCR repertoire.

Library preparation used the immunoSEQ multiplex PCR assay. RNA was extracted from all samples and reverse transcribed into cDNA as template for TCR sequencing. SuperScript III was used to make first-strand cDNA, primed with a 2:1 mix of oligo-dT and random hexamers. A synthetic immune receptor repertoire was used to measure amplification bias, and any remaining bias was corrected computationally. From the authors' description of their analysis: Raw reads were preprocessed to remove errors, and CDR3 was defined by IMGT conventions from the conserved cysteine to phenylalanine. Clonality was computed as 1 minus the Shannon entropy, with the entropy normalized by log2 of the number of productive unique TCRs. Scalp TCRbeta sequences were cross-referenced with sorted blood CD4 and CD8 repertoires so that the CD4 or CD8 identity of scalp clones could be inferred. TCRdb took this table from immuneACCESS and kept in-frame rearrangements with V and J called. Such tables lack part of the clones; where checked against another copy, unresolved V genes explain under half of the gap, and the rest is unexplained. That table is the source of V, J and clone size, and D and trimming were worked out from the DNA. The table for this sample lists about 200,000 clones; roughly 50% of them were counted only once. The top ten clonotypes cover around 5% of the sample.

PBMCs were separated by density centrifugation and stained for CD3, CD4 and CD8, after which CD4+ and CD8+ T cells were sorted on a FACSAria. Scalp biopsies and blood samples were obtained from unaffected controls. This clone was observed a few times. Its antigen is not yet known. No much larger clone exists at a distance of one base, and base qualities are not known. The sequenced sample consisted of CD8+ T cells sorted from blood. This clonotype was obtained from a human donor in good health.

The DNA sequence is given as TGCGCCAGCAGCCCCTGGGCCGACACCGGGGAGCTGTTTTTT. This encodes CASSPWADTGELFF. The rearranged chain carries TRBV5-1 and TRBJ2-2, with no D gene named confidently. The cysteine opens and the phenylalanine closes a CDR3 of 14 amino acids. The only DNA kept is the CDR3, 42 bases in frame from the first base. V and J are truncated by 4 bases and 3 bases respectively, leaving an intervening sequence of 10 bases. Based on the germline V gene, the CDR1 and CDR2 sequences are SGHRS and YFSETQ.